What follows are 23 T cell receptor beta chains derived from one specimen sequenced in a study of glioma-infiltrating T cells. TCR alpha and beta CDR3 regions were amplified from RNA using iRepertoire nested multiplex PCR. TCRdb reprocessed the multiplex PCR reads via MiXCR and lists one record per CDR3 protein. The table lists approximately 120,000 distinct CDR3 sequences, approximately 26% of them singletons, with under 45% in the top ten. The sample was glioma tissue, nonneoplastic brain tissue, or PBMCs (not recorded which). Every receptor here comes from a human donor with low-grade glioma or glioblastoma, undergoing nonglioma brain surgery, or in good health (not recorded which).

This clonotype was seen ten or more times. The CDR3 here is CASSYSGIYEQYF. CDR3 coding DNA: TGTGCCAGCAGTTACTCAGGGATCTACGAGCAGTACTTC. This chain connects TRBV6-2 or TRBV6-3 to TRBJ2-7; D gene uncertain. Germline CDR1 and CDR2: MNHEY and SVGEGT. V was cut by 0 bases and J by 3 bases, with 6 bases left in between. The CDR3 runs 13 residues.

This clonotype was counted at least ten times. CDR3 sequence reads: CSARDLDSGIRGEKLFF. The CDR3 coding sequence is TGCAGTGCTAGAGACCTAGATTCCGGGATCAGGGGGGAAAAACTGTTTTTT. This chain uses TRBV20-1 with TRBJ1-4; 7 bases fit TRBD1. CDR3 length: 17 residues. Unmatched junction bases numbered 15, after V lost 0 bases and J lost 8 bases. Germline V gives CDR1 DFQATT, CDR2 SNEGSKA (reference sequence).

This clonotype was found many times. The gene calls are TRBV2 and TRBJ1-6, with 7 bases that match TRBD1. CDR3 size: 16 residues. Germline values: CDR1 SNHLY, CDR2 FYNNEI. V trimming: 5 bases; J trimming: 7 bases; junction bases outside the gene matches: 11. The CDR3 DNA reads TGTGCCAGCAGTCTTTATACCGGGACAGAGAATTCACCCCTCCACTTT. Translating it yields CASSLYTGTENSPLHF.

This clonotype was seen repeatedly, ten times or more. This sequence joins TRBV5-1 and TRBJ2-1; 7 nucleotides align to TRBD1. Germline V gene sequence: CDR1 SGHRS, CDR2 YFSETQ. The J segment lost 8 bases and the V segment lost 3 bases, leaving 5 bases of the junction unmatched. The CDR3 consists of 13 residues. The CDR3 DNA is TGCGCCAGCAGCTCCCCAGGGGGAGATGAGCAGTTCTTC. Translating gives CASSSPGGDEQFF.

This clonotype was recorded many times. V gene TRBV7-2 combines with J gene TRBJ2-7; possibly TRBD2 for D (5 bases). Germline V gene sequence: CDR1 SGHTA, CDR2 FQGNSA. Trimming took 1 base from V and 9 from J, leaving 16 bases between them. The CDR3 has 14 residues. The CDR3 nucleotides are TGTGCCAGCAGCTTAGATCCGGGGATTTCAAGGCAGTACTTC. This sequence encodes CASSLDPGISRQYF.

About this clonotype itself: At one of its ends the junction is not consistent with the germline gene, which may arise from a read error. The chain uses TRBV19 and TRBJ1-5, with 10 positions matching TRBD1. Germline CDR1 and CDR2: LNHDA and SQIVND (reference sequence). This CDR3 spans 15 amino acids. The CDR3 sequence is CASSILGQGSQPKHF. The CDR3 DNA reads TGTGCCAGTAGTATTTTGGGACAGGGGTCACAGCCCAAGCATTTC.

This clonotype has at least ten counts. The J gene is TRBJ1-1, the V gene TRBV5-1; TRBD1 agrees at 8 bases. The CDR3 extends over 14 amino acids. Germline V gene lookup returns CDR1 SGHRS and CDR2 YFSETQ. V trimming: 6 bases; J trimming: 1 base; junction bases outside the gene matches: 5. CDR3 protein: CASTQGASNTEAFF. CDR3 coding DNA: TGCGCCAGCACTCAGGGGGCTTCGAACACTGAAGCTTTCTTT.

This clonotype was observed many times. The V call is TRBV4-1, the J call TRBJ2-5; no clear D. Germline values: CDR1 MGHRA, CDR2 YSYEKL. This CDR3 spans 13 amino acids. V dropped 0 bases and J dropped 4 bases, with 6 bases sitting between them. CDR3 nucleotide sequence: TGCGCCAGCAGCCAAGATTGGCGAGAGACCCAGTACTTC. Amino acids: CASSQDWRETQYF.

This clonotype appeared a few times. The V call is TRBV12-3 or TRBV12-4, the J call TRBJ1-1, with D hard to call. V shed 10 bases and J shed 1 base, with 10 bases lying between them. CDR3 size: 12 residues. CDR3 protein: CATRPGNTEAFF. CDR3 DNA: TGTGCCACCAGGCCTGGGAACACTGAAGCTTTCTTT.

The rearrangement joins TRBV5-1 to TRBJ1-4; no reliable D call. The ends were cut back, 4 bases at V and 8 bases at J, with 15 bases in the middle. Germline-derived CDR1 and CDR2 are SGHRS and YFSETQ. This CDR3 region has 14 residues. The CDR3 DNA reads as TGCGCCAGCAGCCCTGGTGGCTTAGGGGAAAAACTGTTTTTT. It is translated as CASSPGGLGEKLFF.

This clonotype has at least ten counts. The chain's CDR3 is CASSYSAGGAYEQYF. In nucleotides, the CDR3 is TGTGCCAGCAGTTACTCTGCGGGAGGCGCCTACGAGCAGTACTTC. The chain couples TRBV6-2 or TRBV6-3 to TRBJ2-7; 8 bases map to TRBD2. Germline CDR1 reads MNHEY; CDR2 reads SVGEGT. The CDR3 covers 15 residues. V lost 0 bases and J lost 2; bases outside the gene matches: 3.

This clonotype was counted only a few times. The gene calls are TRBV12-3 or TRBV12-4 and TRBJ2-7, with D unresolved. This CDR3 is built from 14 residues. V gave up 0 bases and J gave up 6 bases, with 12 bases separating them. The CDR3 is CASSLAPSQGEQYF. The CDR3 DNA reads TGTGCCAGCAGTTTAGCCCCATCGCAAGGCGAGCAGTACTTC.

This clonotype was counted ten times or more. The V gene is TRBV2, the J gene TRBJ2-7; 7 bases align to TRBD1. Losses at the gene ends were 2 bases for V and 6 bases for J; bases not matched to a gene: 13. There are 16 residues in the CDR3. In germline, CDR1 is SNHLY, CDR2 FYNNEI. The CDR3 DNA is TGTGCCAGCAGTGAAAATATGGGGACAGCATACTTCGAGCAGTACTTC. It is translated as CASSENMGTAYFEQYF.

This clonotype came up a few times. This chain connects TRBV5-1 to TRBJ2-2, with D hard to call. Deletions cut 1 base from V and 5 bases from J, with 9 bases between. This CDR3 is built from 14 residues. Germline CDR1 SGHRS, CDR2 YFSETQ. The CDR3 bases are TGCGCCAGCAGCTTGACCTCTAGAACCGGGGAGCTGTTTTTT. This sequence encodes CASSLTSRTGELFF.

This clonotype was picked up many times. V usage is TRBV6-2 or TRBV6-3 and J usage is TRBJ1-2, with D maybe TRBD1 (6 bases). CDR1 and CDR2 from the germline V gene are MNHEY and SVGEGT. V dropped 2 bases and J dropped 4 bases, with 11 bases sitting between them. This CDR3 has 14 amino acids. This CDR3 reads CASSYLGASYGYTF. In DNA, the CDR3 is TGTGCCAGCAGTTACCTGGGGGCCAGCTATGGCTACACCTTC.

The genes are TRBV29-1 and TRBJ1-1, with unresolved D. This CDR3 is 13 amino acids long. CDR1 and CDR2 (germline): SQVTM, ANQGSEA. V was trimmed by 3 bases and J by 0 bases, leaving 8 bases between them. Here the CDR3 reads CSVDRSMNTEAFF. The CDR3 region has the DNA TGCAGCGTTGATCGCAGCATGAACACTGAAGCTTTCTTT.

As concerns this clonotype: The junction departs from germline at one end; a sequencing error may be responsible. This chain uses TRBV28 with TRBJ2-2, with D possibly matching TRBD2 (6 bases). Germline CDR1 is MDHEN and CDR2 is SYDVKM. The length of the CDR3 is 13 residues. The CDR3 reads CATRDQDTGGLFF. CDR3 DNA sequence: TGCGCCACCCGGGACCAAGACACCGGGGGGCTGTTTTTT.

This clonotype came up once. This may come from a read error, since a much larger clone is one base off. V is TRBV10-3 and J is TRBJ1-5; 7 bases align to TRBD1. Per the germline V gene, CDR1 is ENHRY and CDR2 is SYGVKD. This CDR3 has 18 amino acids. V trimming: 2 bases; J trimming: 3 bases; junction bases outside the gene matches: 13. The CDR3 coding sequence is TGTGCCATCAGTGAGGAGTTTCATCCCAGGGGGTTCAATCAGCCCCAGCATTTT. It yields the protein CAISEEFHPRGFNQPQHF.

This clonotype was detected ten times or more. The chain uses TRBV4-3 and TRBJ1-5; 7 bases agree with TRBD1. The length of the CDR3 is 14 residues. The V gene's germline CDR1 is LGHNA and CDR2 YSLEER. V shed 4 bases and J 4 bases; nucleotides not matched to a gene: 4. This CDR3 is CASSLGQNNQPQHF. In nucleotides, the CDR3 is TGCGCCAGCAGCCTGGGACAGAATAATCAGCCCCAGCATTTT.

This clonotype has at least ten counts. The gene calls are TRBV4-2 and TRBJ1-2; unclear D gene. Germline-derived CDR1 and CDR2 are LGHNA and YNFKEQ. The V gene lost 7 bases and the J gene lost 1 base, with 16 bases spanning the gap. The CDR3 is 15 amino acids. CDR3 nucleotide sequence: TGTGCCAGCAAAATGGGCAACAGAGATAACTATGGCTACACCTTC. It yields the protein CASKMGNRDNYGYTF.

As for this clonotype: This may be a read error, as it is one base from a much larger clone. The genes are TRBV7-9 and TRBJ1-1, with TRBD1 matching over 7 bases. CDR3 length: 15 residues. Germline-derived CDR1 and CDR2 are SEHNR and FQNEAQ (reference sequence). As DNA, the CDR3 is TGTGCCAGCACCCAAACACTCCCGGGACAGACTGGAGCTTTCTTT. It yields the protein CASTQTLPGQTGAFF. The full variable domain, with the rest looked up from reference TRBV7-9 and TRBJ1-1, is DTGVSQNPRHKITKRGQNVTFRCDPISEHNRLYWYRQTLGQGPEFLTYFQNEAQLEKSRLLSDRFSAERPKGSFSTLEIQRTEQGDSAMYLCASTQTLPGQTGAFFGQGTRLTVV.

This clonotype was detected many times. The chain couples TRBV29-1 to TRBJ2-7; 11 bases align to TRBD2. Germline CDR1 reads SQVTM; CDR2 reads ANQGSEA. The CDR3 sequence is 15 residues long. V was clipped by 5 bases and J by 4 bases; unmatched bases: 10. CDR3 DNA sequence: TGCAGCGTTTTCGCCGGGACTAGCGGCAGATACGAGCAGTACTTC. Residues: CSVFAGTSGRYEQYF.

The rearrangement joins TRBV5-1 to TRBJ2-3, with 8 bases lining up with TRBD2. This CDR3 contains 16 residues. Germline loops: CDR1 SGHRS, CDR2 YFSETQ. V gave up 0 bases and J gave up 4 bases; unmatched junction bases: 7. The DNA for the CDR3 is TGCGCCAGCAGCTTGGCCGGTGGCGGGGGGTCAGATACGCAGTATTTT. Its translation: CASSLAGGGGSDTQYF.